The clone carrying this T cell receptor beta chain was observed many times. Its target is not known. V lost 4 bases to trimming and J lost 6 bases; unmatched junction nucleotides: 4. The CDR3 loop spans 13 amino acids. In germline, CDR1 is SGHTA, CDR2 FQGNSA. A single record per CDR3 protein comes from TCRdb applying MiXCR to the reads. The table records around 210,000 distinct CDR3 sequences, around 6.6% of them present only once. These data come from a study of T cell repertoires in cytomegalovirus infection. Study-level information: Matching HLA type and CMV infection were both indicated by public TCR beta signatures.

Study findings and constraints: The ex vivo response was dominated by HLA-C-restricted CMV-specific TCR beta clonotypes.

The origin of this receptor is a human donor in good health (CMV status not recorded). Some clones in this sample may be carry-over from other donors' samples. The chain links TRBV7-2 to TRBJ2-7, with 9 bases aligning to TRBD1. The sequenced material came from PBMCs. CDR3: CASSYTDRGEQYF. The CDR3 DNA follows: TGTGCCAGCAGCTATACGGACAGGGGCGAGCAGTACTTC.